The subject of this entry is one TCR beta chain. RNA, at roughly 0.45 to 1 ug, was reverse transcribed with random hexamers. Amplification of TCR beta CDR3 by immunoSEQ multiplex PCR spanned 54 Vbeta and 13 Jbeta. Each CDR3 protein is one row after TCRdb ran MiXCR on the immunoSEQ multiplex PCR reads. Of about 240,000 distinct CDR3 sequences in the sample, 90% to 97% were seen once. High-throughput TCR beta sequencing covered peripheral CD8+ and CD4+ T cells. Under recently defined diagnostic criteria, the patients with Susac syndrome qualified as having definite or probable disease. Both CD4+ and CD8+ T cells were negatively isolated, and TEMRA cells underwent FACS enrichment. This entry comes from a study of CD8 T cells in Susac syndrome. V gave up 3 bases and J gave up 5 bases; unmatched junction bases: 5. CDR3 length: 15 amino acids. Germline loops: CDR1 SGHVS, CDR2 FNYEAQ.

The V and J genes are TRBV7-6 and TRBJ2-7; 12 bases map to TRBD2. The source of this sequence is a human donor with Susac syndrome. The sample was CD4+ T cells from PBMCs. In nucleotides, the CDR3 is TGTGCCAGCAGCTTCGGGCTAGCGGGAGGGAACGAGCAGTACTTC. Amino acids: CASSFGLAGGNEQYF.